A single sample is the source of the 22 T cell receptor beta chains below, sequenced in a study of CD8 T cells in ankylosing spondylitis. From the 5' RACE reads, TCRdb called clonotypes with MiXCR, one entry per CDR3 protein. Seen here are around 120,000 distinct CDR3 sequences, about 13% observed once, and the top ten hold almost 3%. Sequenced sample: blood, either unsorted or a sorted T cell fraction (not recorded which). The receptors come from a female donor with ankylosing spondylitis or in good health (not recorded which).

In regard to this clonotype: A much larger clone lies a single base off, so this may be a read error. The chain is built from TRBV29-1 and TRBJ2-2; D may correspond to TRBD1 or TRBD2 (5 bases each). Germline loops: CDR1 SQVTM, CDR2 ANQGSEA. This CDR3 is 13 amino acids long. CDR3 sequence: CSVEVVLTGDLFF. As DNA, the CDR3 is TGCAGCGTTGAAGTTGTACTCACCGGGGACCTGTTTTTT.

The genes are TRBV7-2 and TRBJ2-2; 12 bases are shared with TRBD2. Losses at the gene ends were 0 bases for V and 7 bases for J; bases not matched to a gene: 12. This CDR3 is built from 19 residues. CDR1 SGHTA and CDR2 FQGNSA come from the germline V gene. CDR3 in amino acids: CASSLASWLAGGSGGELFF. The CDR3 DNA is TGTGCCAGCAGCTTAGCGTCTTGGCTAGCGGGGGGGAGCGGCGGGGAGCTGTTTTTT. Full variable domain (rest looked up from reference TRBV7-2 and TRBJ2-2): GAGVSQSPSNKVTEKGKDVELRCDPISGHTALYWYRQSLGQGLEFLIYFQGNSAPDKSGLPSDRFSAERTGGSVSTLTIQRTQQEDSAVYLCASSLASWLAGGSGGELFFGEGSRLTVL.

The chain carries TRBV20-1 and TRBJ1-3; D gene uncertain. Germline lookup yields CDR1 DFQATT and CDR2 SNEGSKA (reference sequence). The V and J ends lost 0 bases and 4 bases respectively, with 10 bases between them. CDR3 length equals 14 residues. CDR3 nucleotide sequence: TGCAGTGCTAGAGATACGACGGGAGGAAACACCATATATTTT. Translating gives CSARDTTGGNTIYF.

This clonotype showed up just a few times. The chain couples TRBV6-6 to TRBJ2-7; D is undetermined. Trimming shortened V by 2 bases and J by 5 bases, and 7 bases separated the two germline ends. From germline, CDR1 is MNHNY and CDR2 SVGAGI (reference sequence). This CDR3 contains 12 residues. Written as DNA, the CDR3 is TGTGCCAGCAGTTACCTCCCTCACGAGCAGTACTTC. This translates into CASSYLPHEQYF.

This clonotype was detected a few times. The junction shows a germline mismatch at one end, possibly a read error. V and J are TRBV7-7 and TRBJ2-1, with 9 bases identical to TRBD2. Germline V gene lookup returns CDR1 SSHAT and CDR2 FNYEAQ (reference sequence). The CDR3 runs 17 residues. CDR3 region: CASSLRMAGGPDNEQFF. The CDR3, as DNA: TGTGCTAGCAGCTTGAGAATGGCGGGGGGGCCTGACAATGAGCAGTTCTTC.

The chain couples TRBV20-1 to TRBJ2-1; tentatively, D is TRBD2 (7 bases). Germline CDR1 DFQATT, CDR2 SNEGSKA (reference sequence). Trimming removed 7 bases from V and 7 bases from J, with 26 bases in between. This CDR3 region has 16 residues. CDR3 amino acids: CSGREWDKGGWNEQFF. The CDR3 coding sequence is TGCAGTGGGCGGGAGTGGGACAAGGGGGGATGGAATGAGCAGTTCTTC.

The chain carries TRBV7-9 and TRBJ1-1, with D perhaps matching TRBD1 (5 bases). This CDR3 is built from 13 residues. CDR1 and CDR2 from the germline V gene are SEHNR and FQNEAQ (reference sequence). Trimming cost V 5 bases and J 3 bases, with 10 bases left between them. CDR3 loop: CASSVTEDTEAFF. CDR3 DNA: TGTGCCAGCAGCGTGACAGAGGACACTGAAGCTTTCTTT.

For this clonotype: A much bigger clone sits one base away, suggesting this may be a read error. The gene calls are TRBV10-3 and TRBJ1-6, with unresolved D. Deletions cut 9 bases from V and 8 bases from J, with 17 bases between. The CDR3 has 14 residues. In germline, CDR1 is ENHRY, CDR2 SYGVKD. The CDR3 sequence is CAIRDLGLYSPLHF. The CDR3 region has the DNA TGTGCCATTCGGGATTTGGGATTATATTCACCCCTCCACTTT.

This clonotype was detected ten times or more. The V and J genes are TRBV10-3 and TRBJ2-6; TRBD2 agrees at 9 bases. The CDR3 spans 20 residues. Germline loops: CDR1 ENHRY, CDR2 SYGVKD. The junction had 13 bases not matched to a gene; V was cut back by 2 bases and J by 2 bases. The CDR3 protein is CAISEEGLAGSMAGANVLTF. CDR3 DNA: TGTGCCATCAGTGAGGAGGGACTAGCTGGGAGCATGGCTGGGGCCAACGTCCTGACTTTC.

The V gene is TRBV6-5, the J gene TRBJ2-5, with 7 nucleotides matching TRBD2. CDR3 length: 15 residues. Germline V gene sequence: CDR1 MNHEY, CDR2 SVGAGI. With V trimmed by 2 bases and J by 1 base, 4 bases remained unmatched. The DNA of the CDR3 is TGTGCCAGCAGTTACGGCCTAGCGGCCCAAGAGACCCAGTACTTC. This codes for CASSYGLAAQETQYF.

This clonotype was detected only a few times. CDR3 DNA sequence: TGCAGTGCTCGTGGACGGGGACTATACAATGAGCAGTTCTTC. It is translated as CSARGRGLYNEQFF. The chain employs TRBV20-1 and TRBJ2-1; TRBD2 agrees at 7 bases. V lost 5 bases and J lost 4; bases outside the gene matches: 8. The germline CDR1 and CDR2 sequences are DFQATT and SNEGSKA (reference sequence). This CDR3 comprises 14 residues.

This clonotype has ten or more counts. The gene calls are TRBV12-3 or TRBV12-4 and TRBJ2-1; D is undetermined. Trimming cost V 3 bases and J 9 bases, with 18 bases left between them. The CDR3 sequence is 15 residues long. CDR3 sequence reads: CASSLDVIKSSEQFF. CDR3 DNA sequence: TGTGCCAGCAGTTTGGATGTAATCAAGAGTAGTGAGCAGTTCTTC.

This clonotype was recorded many times. This rearrangement joins TRBV29-1 to TRBJ2-5, with D hard to call. Per germline, CDR1 SQVTM and CDR2 ANQGSEA. The CDR3 totals 12 residues. Trimming cost V 3 bases and J 1 base, with 6 bases left between them. The CDR3 bases are TGCAGCGTTGATGGCAGCCAAGAGACCCAGTACTTC. Its protein is CSVDGSQETQYF.

This clonotype has at least ten counts. The chain is built from TRBV20-1 and TRBJ1-2; possible D gene TRBD1, 5 bases. Germline V gene lookup returns CDR1 DFQATT and CDR2 SNEGSKA (reference sequence). Trimming stripped 0 bases from V and 8 bases from J, with 13 bases between. The CDR3 is 13 residues long. CDR3 coding DNA: TGCAGTGCTAGAGAGGGCAGGGTCGGCGGCTACACCTTC. This encodes CSAREGRVGGYTF.

This clonotype came up many times. The V gene is TRBV30, the J gene TRBJ2-6, with D possibly being TRBD2 (5 bases). The V end lost 3 bases, the J end lost 0 bases, and 6 bases lay between the germline ends. CDR3 length: 14 residues. Germline V gives CDR1 GTSNPN, CDR2 SVGIG (reference sequence). The CDR3 reads CAWRSGSGANVLTF. The CDR3 DNA is TGTGCCTGGAGAAGCGGCTCTGGGGCCAACGTCCTGACTTTC. The entire variable domain, with the rest obtained from reference TRBV30 and TRBJ2-6, is as follows: SQTIHQWPATLVQPVGSPLSLECTVEGTSNPNLYWYRQAAGRGLQLLFYSVGIGQISSEVPQNLSASRPQDRQFILSSKKLLLSDSGFYLCAWRSGSGANVLTFGAGSRLTVL.

This clonotype was counted between two and nine times. The CDR3 reads CASSPGLAGGQETQYF. CDR3 bases: TGCGCCAGCAGCCCTGGACTAGCGGGGGGCCAAGAGACCCAGTACTTC. This chain links TRBV5-1 with TRBJ2-5; 14 bases match TRBD2. Germline assignment: CDR1 SGHRS and CDR2 YFSETQ. This CDR3 spans 16 amino acids. J gave up 1 base and V 4 bases, and 3 bases lay outside the gene matches.

On this clonotype itself: The junction departs from the called germline gene at one end, perhaps through a read error. This chain connects TRBV5-1 to TRBJ2-2; TRBD1 matches 8 bases. The CDR3 has 16 residues. The V gene's germline CDR1 is SGHRS and CDR2 YFSETQ. This chain's CDR3 is CVSSPRDRGDTGELFF. The CDR3, as DNA: TGCGTCAGCAGCCCAAGAGACAGGGGAGACACCGGGGAGCTGTTTTTT.

The J gene is TRBJ2-7, the V gene TRBV3-1; D may match TRBD1 or TRBD2 (5 bases each). Germline CDR1 reads LGHDT; CDR2 reads YNNKEL (reference sequence). V lost 3 bases and J 9 bases, leaving 12 bases between the germline ends. The CDR3 is made up of 12 amino acids. The CDR3 sequence: CASSQRGDGQYF. CDR3 bases: TGTGCCAGCAGCCAGAGGGGAGATGGGCAGTACTTC.

The chain links TRBV3-1 to TRBJ2-3; D gene unclear. The CDR3 covers 15 residues. The V end was cut by 3 bases, the J end by 3 bases, with 13 bases between. Germline lookup yields CDR1 LGHDT and CDR2 YNNKEL (reference sequence). In DNA form, the CDR3 reads TGTGCCAGCAGCCAGAACCTACTAATAACAGATACGCAGTATTTT. As protein: CASSQNLLITDTQYF.

This clonotype was recorded a few times. This chain links TRBV6-2 or TRBV6-3 with TRBJ1-2; the D gene is possibly TRBD1 (6 bases). With 6 bases removed from V and 7 bases from J, the gap between germline ends came to 21 bases. CDR1 MNHEY and CDR2 SVGEGT come from the germline V gene. This CDR3 is 15 amino acids long. CDR3 in DNA: TGTGCCAGCAGCGAACCTGGGTTGGGGGCTGTTGGCTACACCTTC. Translating it yields CASSEPGLGAVGYTF.

This clonotype was observed a handful of times. V and J are TRBV29-1 and TRBJ2-5; TRBD2 is a possible D gene (5 bases). This CDR3 has 12 residues. Deletions cut 5 bases from V and 1 base from J, with 8 bases between. Germline V gene sequence: CDR1 SQVTM, CDR2 ANQGSEA. The CDR3 sequence is CSVTEGQETQYF. Written as DNA, the CDR3 is TGCAGCGTTACAGAGGGCCAAGAGACCCAGTACTTC. Filled out from reference TRBV29-1 and TRBJ2-5, the complete variable domain reads SAVISQKPSRDICQRGTSLTIQCQVDSQVTMMFWYRQQPGQSLTLIATANQGSEATYESGFVIDKFPISRPNLTFSTLTVSNMSPEDSSIYLCSVTEGQETQYFGPGTRLLVL.

The chain recombines TRBV7-8 with TRBJ2-7; tentative D call: TRBD2 (5 bases). The CDR3 is 14 residues long. V gave up 2 bases and J gave up 0 bases, with 8 bases separating them. Germline V gives CDR1 SGHVS, CDR2 FQNEAQ. CDR3 sequence: CASSLWTSSYEQYF. The CDR3 coding sequence is TGTGCCAGCAGCTTATGGACTTCCTCCTACGAGCAGTACTTC.